This entry lists 10 T cell receptor beta chains sequenced from one sample in a study of T cell changes during pregnancy in multiple sclerosis. Data came from immunoSEQ multiplex PCR; TCRdb stores just in-frame clones and leaves some out. The table has about 73,000 clones, around 92% seen once. The sample was peripheral blood, taken in the third trimester of pregnancy. The receptor source for this set is a female donor in good health, enrolled as a control in a pregnancy study.

The chain carries TRBV15 and TRBJ1-5, with D unclear. Germline CDR1 is LNHNV and CDR2 is YYDKDF (reference sequence). The CDR3 sequence is 15 residues long. V was cut by 4 bases and J by 7 bases, with 17 bases left in between. The CDR3 region is CATSTEVSGGQPQHF. The CDR3 DNA reads as TGTGCCACCAGCACAGAGGTCTCAGGAGGCCAGCCCCAGCATTTT.

The chain uses TRBV11-2 and TRBJ1-4; D possibly corresponds to TRBD1 (6 bases). The germline gives CDR1 SGHAT, CDR2 FQNNGV. Trimming took off 4 bases at V and 8 bases at J, with 14 bases between the two ends. The CDR3 runs to 14 residues. For the CDR3, the DNA is TGTGCCAGCAGCTCGGTCAGGGGCCGGGAAAAACTGTTTTTT. Encoded protein: CASSSVRGREKLFF. Supplemented by reference TRBV11-2 and TRBJ1-4, the full variable domain reads EAGVAQSPRYKIIEKRQSVAFWCNPISGHATLYWYQQILGQGPKLLIQFQNNGVVDDSQLPKDRFSAERLKGVDSTLKIQPAKLEDSAVYLCASSSVRGREKLFFGSGTQLSVL.

The V and J genes are TRBV19 and TRBJ2-7; TRBD2 might be the D (6 bases). V was shortened by 2 bases and J by 7 bases, with 15 bases between the two germline ends. The CDR3 has 14 residues. CDR1 and CDR2 from the germline V gene are LNHDA and SQIVND (reference sequence). In nucleotides, the CDR3 is TGTGCCAGTAGTATAAGTGGGAGGACGGGAGAGCAGTACTTC. Its protein product is CASSISGRTGEQYF. Supplemented by reference TRBV19 and TRBJ2-7, the full variable domain reads DGGITQSPKYLFRKEGQNVTLSCEQNLNHDAMYWYRQDPGQGLRLIYYSQIVNDFQKGDIAEGYSVSREKKESFPLTVTSAQKNPTAFYLCASSISGRTGEQYFGPGTRLTVT.

V and J are TRBV10-1 and TRBJ2-1, with 14 bases that match TRBD2. CDR1 and CDR2 (germline): WNHNN, SYGVQD (reference sequence). The CDR3 extends over 16 amino acids. After removal of 4 bases from V and 5 bases from J, the junction contained 4 bases not matched to a gene. DNA for the CDR3: TGCGCCAGCAGTGGGACTAGCGGGGGGCTGCACAATGAGCAGTTCTTC. Amino acids: CASSGTSGGLHNEQFF.

The CDR3 is CASSQAAGNTGELFF. The DNA of the CDR3 is TGCGCCAGCAGCCAAGCGGCAGGCAACACCGGGGAGCTGTTTTTT. The chain carries TRBV4-3 and TRBJ2-2; D is uncertain. CDR1 LGHNA and CDR2 YSLEER come from the germline V gene. The CDR3 sequence is 15 residues long. Trimming shortened V by 1 base and J by 2 bases, and 8 bases separated the two germline ends.

CDR3 sequence reads: CASSPPLGDTGELFF. The CDR3 DNA reads TGCGCCAGCAGCCCACCCCTAGGGGACACCGGGGAGCTGTTTTTT. J is TRBJ2-2 and V is TRBV5-1; D is perhaps TRBD1 (5 bases). The CDR3 has 15 amino acids. V was cut by 4 bases and J by 3 bases, with 13 bases left in between. Germline lookup yields CDR1 SGHRS and CDR2 YFSETQ.

V and J are TRBV29-1 and TRBJ2-3, with 8 bases fitting TRBD2. CDR1 is SQVTM and CDR2 is ANQGSEA in the germline V gene. Trimming removed 3 bases from V and 2 bases from J; junction bases left unmatched: 10. The CDR3 totals 16 residues. The CDR3 sequence is CSVEGGRGAYTDTQYF. The CDR3 DNA follows: TGCAGCGTTGAGGGAGGGCGGGGGGCGTACACAGATACGCAGTATTTT.

V and J are TRBV5-5 and TRBJ2-3, with 13 bases aligning to TRBD2. Per the germline V gene, CDR1 is SGHKS and CDR2 is YYEKEE (reference sequence). The CDR3 loop spans 19 amino acids. V lost 3 bases, J lost 4 bases, and 14 bases stayed unmatched. The CDR3 here is CASSSAGTSGNVLSDTQYF. In nucleotides, the CDR3 is TGTGCCAGCAGCTCTGCCGGGACTAGCGGGAATGTATTGTCAGATACGCAGTATTTT.

Notes on this clone: One end of the junction is discordant with germline, which a read error may explain. The chain links TRBV5-4 to TRBJ2-2, with a weak D call TRBD1 (5 bases). CDR3 length: 15 amino acids. The germline gives CDR1 SGHNT, CDR2 YYREEE (reference sequence). The CDR3 DNA is TGTGCCAGCAGTTTGGTTGGGGCCACCACCGGGGAGCTGTTTTTT. It codes for CASSLVGATTGELFF.

In the case of this clone: This is likely a read error, given that the CDR3 carries no conserved phenylalanine or tryptophan at its end. No DNA is shown, since the ends of the CDR3 on it are uncertain; the CDR3 is the one TCRdb lists. The chain's CDR3 is CASRNIDGGPVIRV. The J gene is TRBJ2-3, the V gene TRBV6-1; the listed D gene, TRBD2, was not tested against the DNA. Germline V CDR1 and CDR2: MNHNS, SASEGT. Both ends counted, the CDR3 spans 14 residues.